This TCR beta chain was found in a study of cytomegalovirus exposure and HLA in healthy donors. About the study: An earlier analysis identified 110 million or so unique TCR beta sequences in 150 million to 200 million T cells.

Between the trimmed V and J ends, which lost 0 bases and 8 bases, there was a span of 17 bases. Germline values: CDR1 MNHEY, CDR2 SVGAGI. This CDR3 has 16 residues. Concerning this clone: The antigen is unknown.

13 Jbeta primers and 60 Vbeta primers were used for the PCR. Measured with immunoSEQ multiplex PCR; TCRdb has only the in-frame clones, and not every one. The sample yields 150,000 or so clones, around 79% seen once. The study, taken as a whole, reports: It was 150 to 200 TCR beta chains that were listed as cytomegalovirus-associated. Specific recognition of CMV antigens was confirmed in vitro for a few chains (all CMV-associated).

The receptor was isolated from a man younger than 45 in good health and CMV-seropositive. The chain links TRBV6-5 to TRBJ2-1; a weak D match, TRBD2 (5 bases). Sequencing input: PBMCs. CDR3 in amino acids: CASSYSRVRIGDEQFF. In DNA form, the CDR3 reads TGTGCCAGCAGTTACTCGAGGGTACGAATCGGGGATGAGCAGTTCTTC.